Each of the 14 T cell receptor beta chains below was sequenced from the same sample in a study of blood T cell repertoires in COVID-19. Sequencing was performed with immunoSEQ multiplex PCR; in TCRdb, only in-frame clones are kept and a portion is missing. The profile shows about 89,000 clones, roughly 87% of them singletons. Specimen: peripheral blood. The source is a male donor with acute or convalescent COVID-19.

V gene TRBV29-1 combines with J gene TRBJ2-2, with TRBD1 matching 8 bases. Trimming at V came to 4 bases and at J to 3 bases, leaving 7 bases not matched to a gene. This CDR3 spans 15 amino acids. CDR1 and CDR2 from the germline V gene are SQVTM and ANQGSEA. In DNA form, the CDR3 reads TGCAGCGTTGGGCCCCGACAGGGGCACACCGGGGAGCTGTTTTTT. Protein product: CSVGPRQGHTGELFF.

This chain uses TRBV5-1 with TRBJ1-5, with D tentatively TRBD1 (5 bases). Deletions cut 1 base from V and 4 bases from J, with 15 bases between. This CDR3 has 16 amino acids. Germline CDR1 and CDR2: SGHRS and YFSETQ. CDR3 sequence: CASSLTPGGGNQPQHF. CDR3 bases: TGCGCCAGCAGCTTGACCCCGGGGGGGGGAAATCAGCCCCAGCATTTT.

This chain joins TRBV25-1 and TRBJ2-7, with D perhaps matching TRBD2 (7 bases). Trimming shortened V by 10 bases and J by 9 bases, and 16 bases separated the two germline ends. Germline V gene data show CDR1 as MGHDK and CDR2 as SYGVNS. The CDR3 runs 11 residues. CDR3 in DNA: TGTGCCACAGCTGAGGGGGGGCCGCAGTACTTC. Translated: CATAEGGPQYF.

The V and J genes are TRBV7-2 and TRBJ1-1; D is possibly TRBD1 (6 bases). The CDR3 is made up of 13 amino acids. V was trimmed by 4 bases and J by 5 bases, leaving 11 bases between them. Germline-derived CDR1 and CDR2 are SGHTA and FQGNSA. CDR3 DNA sequence: TGTGCCAGCAGCTCGCAGGGGCGGACTGAAGCTTTCTTT. Translated, it gives CASSSQGRTEAFF.

The CDR3 DNA reads TGTGCCAGCAGCCAAGATATGGGCCCTACCTACGAGCAGTACTTC. It encodes CASSQDMGPTYEQYF. J is TRBJ2-7 and V is TRBV3-1 (or the pseudogene TRBV3-2), with D unclear. V was shortened by 0 bases and J by 2 bases, with 11 bases between the two germline ends. Looked up from germline, CDR1 is LGHDT and CDR2 is YNNKEL (reference sequence). This CDR3 is 15 amino acids long.

The chain uses TRBV6-5 and TRBJ2-3; 8 nucleotides agree with TRBD1. Germline CDR1 and CDR2: MNHEY and SVGAGI. J was trimmed by 1 base and V by 7 bases; bases with no gene match: 4. This CDR3 region has 14 residues. DNA of the CDR3: TGTGCCAGCACCGACAGGGGTGGCACAGATACGCAGTATTTT. Amino acids: CASTDRGGTDTQYF.

The J gene is TRBJ2-1, the V gene TRBV24-1; 7 nucleotides agree with TRBD2. The CDR3 is made up of 15 amino acids. Germline CDR1 and CDR2: KGHDR and SFDVKD. V was clipped by 3 bases and J by 7 bases; unmatched bases: 8. The CDR3 spells CATSDPSGEGNEQFF. In DNA, the CDR3 is TGTGCCACCAGTGATCCGAGCGGGGAGGGTAATGAGCAGTTCTTC.

J is TRBJ2-7 and V is TRBV2, with 9 nucleotides matching TRBD1. Germline CDR1 and CDR2: SNHLY and FYNNEI. V dropped 0 bases and J dropped 6; count of bases not matched to a gene: 6. The CDR3 runs 15 residues. In nucleotides, the CDR3 is TGTGCCAGCAGTGAAGCGGGGACAGGGTTGGGCGAGCAGTACTTC. It translates to CASSEAGTGLGEQYF.

This clone was observed once. The chain employs TRBV29-1 and TRBJ2-3; 14 bases are shared with TRBD2. Losses at the gene ends were 6 bases for V and 8 bases for J; bases not matched to a gene: 7. Per germline, CDR1 SQVTM and CDR2 ANQGSEA. There are 14 residues in the CDR3. CDR3 in amino acids: CSVATSGGAVTQYF. CDR3 nucleotide sequence: TGCAGCGTCGCGACTAGCGGGGGGGCTGTTACGCAGTATTTT.

V is TRBV5-1 and J is TRBJ2-7, with 12 bases lining up with TRBD2. CDR3 size: 18 residues. V lost 4 bases and J lost 0; bases outside the gene matches: 11. Germline V CDR1 and CDR2: SGHRS, YFSETQ. As DNA, the CDR3 is TGCGCCAGCAGCCTCGGACTAGCGGGAAGCTTAAGCTCCTACGAGCAGTACTTC. It yields the protein CASSLGLAGSLSSYEQYF. The full variable domain, in which reference TRBV5-1 and TRBJ2-7 provide the parts outside the CDR3, is KAGVTQTPRYLIKTRGQQVTLSCSPISGHRSVSWYQQTPGQGLQFLFEYFSETQRNKGNFPGRFSGRQFSNSRSEMNVSTLELGDSALYLCASSLGLAGSLSSYEQYFGPGTRLTVT.

V gene TRBV5-1 combines with J gene TRBJ1-3; the D is unclear. The CDR3 runs 17 residues. Trimming cost V 4 bases and J 0 bases, with 17 bases left between them. Per germline, CDR1 SGHRS and CDR2 YFSETQ. CDR3 sequence: CASSKTDFGNSGNTIYF. CDR3 in DNA: TGCGCCAGCAGCAAAACGGATTTCGGGAACTCTGGAAACACCATATATTTT.

The J gene is TRBJ2-2, the V gene TRBV6-5; tentative D call: TRBD1 (5 bases). V shed 6 bases and J shed 6 bases, with 8 bases lying between them. Germline V CDR1 and CDR2: MNHEY, SVGAGI. The CDR3 is 12 residues long. CDR3 amino acids: CASRQGPGELFF. The CDR3 DNA is TGTGCCAGCAGGCAGGGCCCCGGGGAGCTGTTTTTT.

The rearrangement joins TRBV7-6 to TRBJ1-4, with 7 bases lining up with TRBD1. The CDR3 is made up of 16 amino acids. Looked up from germline, CDR1 is SGHVS and CDR2 is FNYEAQ. The J segment lost 8 bases and the V segment lost 5 bases, leaving 14 bases of the junction unmatched. The CDR3 reads CASSRETTGHGEKLFF. In DNA form, the CDR3 reads TGTGCCAGCAGCCGAGAGACGACAGGGCACGGGGAAAAACTGTTTTTT.

The genes are TRBV14 and TRBJ1-6; a possible D gene is TRBD1 (5 bases). Germline CDR1 is SGHDN and CDR2 is FVKESK. V was clipped by 1 base and J by 10 bases, with 17 bases between them. The length of the CDR3 is 16 residues. CDR3 in DNA: TGTGCCAGCAGCCAAGGTGTAGGACATATCCAATCACCCCTCCACTTT. It codes for CASSQGVGHIQSPLHF.